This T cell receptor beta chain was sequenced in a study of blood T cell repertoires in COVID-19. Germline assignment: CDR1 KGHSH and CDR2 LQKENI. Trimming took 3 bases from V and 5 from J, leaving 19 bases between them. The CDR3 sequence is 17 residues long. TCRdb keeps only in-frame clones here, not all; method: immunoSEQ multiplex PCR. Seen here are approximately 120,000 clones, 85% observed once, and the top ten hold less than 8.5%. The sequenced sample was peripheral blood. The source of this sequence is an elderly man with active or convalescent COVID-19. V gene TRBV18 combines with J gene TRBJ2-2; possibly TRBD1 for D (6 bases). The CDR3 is CASSPIVQGHGTGELFF. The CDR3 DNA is TGTGCCAGCTCACCCATTGTGCAGGGGCATGGTACCGGGGAGCTGTTTTTT.